Following are 26 T cell receptor beta chains from one sample sequenced in a study of T-cell memory formation after mild COVID-19. Each CDR3 protein is one row after TCRdb ran MiXCR on the 5' RACE reads. The sample consists of more than 120,000 distinct CDR3 sequences, about 19% of them appearing once. The source material was PBMCs or a T cell subset sorted from them (not recorded which). The receptors were sampled from an adult woman who had mild COVID-19 (a few samples of this study predate the infection). Cell type and time point are not known.

The gene calls are TRBV20-1 and TRBJ2-5; possibly TRBD1 for D (5 bases). Deletions cut 2 bases from V and 5 bases from J, with 12 bases between. The CDR3 is made up of 13 amino acids. Germline V gene data show CDR1 as DFQATT and CDR2 as SNEGSKA (reference sequence). In DNA form, the CDR3 reads TGCAGTGCTAGAATACAGGTCCGGGAGACCCAGTACTTC. It yields the protein CSARIQVRETQYF.

This clonotype was counted only a few times. The chain is built from TRBV2 and TRBJ2-7, with TRBD2 as a possible D gene (5 bases). The ends were cut back, 0 bases at V and 4 bases at J, with 10 bases in the middle. CDR1 is SNHLY, CDR2 FYNNEI, per germline. The CDR3 is 14 amino acids. The CDR3 reads CASSEARSGYEQYF. The CDR3, as DNA: TGTGCCAGCAGTGAAGCGCGGTCGGGGTACGAGCAGTACTTC. Complete variable domain (other parts from reference TRBV2 and TRBJ2-7): EPEVTQTPSHQVTQMGQEVILRCVPISNHLYFYWYRQILGQKVEFLVSFYNNEISEKSEIFDDQFSVERPDGSNFTLKIRSTKLEDSAMYFCASSEARSGYEQYFGPGTRLTVT.

In its sample, this clonotype was seen many times. The chain employs TRBV7-3 and TRBJ2-1, with 9 positions matching TRBD2. With 5 bases clipped from V and 8 bases from J, the junction kept 4 bases outside the gene matches. CDR1 and CDR2 from the germline V gene are SGHTA and FQGTGA. This CDR3 spans 13 amino acids. The CDR3 DNA reads as TGTGCCAGCAGCCTTAGCGGGGGCGATGAGCAGTTCTTC. Translating gives CASSLSGGDEQFF.

Here the CDR3 reads CSVGSHLAKNIQYF. CDR3 bases: TGCAGCGTTGGGAGTCACCTAGCCAAAAACATTCAGTACTTC. The chain is built from TRBV29-1 and TRBJ2-4, with D hard to call. CDR1 is SQVTM, CDR2 ANQGSEA, per germline. The length of the CDR3 is 14 residues. Trimming shortened V by 4 bases and J by 0 bases, and 10 bases separated the two germline ends.

The rearrangement joins TRBV9 to TRBJ2-7; 8 positions match TRBD1. Germline V lookup: CDR1 SGDLS, CDR2 YYNGEE. This CDR3 has 15 residues. V lost 2 bases, J lost 4 bases, and 8 bases stayed unmatched. CDR3 nucleotide sequence: TGTGCCAGCAGCGTGGGACAGGCGACGACTTACGAGCAGTACTTC. This sequence encodes CASSVGQATTYEQYF. The full variable domain, rest sourced from reference TRBV9 and TRBJ2-7, is DSGVTQTPKHLITATGQRVTLRCSPRSGDLSVYWYQQSLDQGLQFLIQYYNGEERAKGNILERFSAQQFPDLHSELNLSSLELGDSALYFCASSVGQATTYEQYFGPGTRLTVT.

The chain recombines TRBV15 with TRBJ2-1; either TRBD1 or TRBD2 may supply D (5 bases each). The germline CDR1 and CDR2 sequences are LNHNV and YYDKDF (reference sequence). The CDR3 totals 16 residues. Trimming took off 7 bases at V and 5 bases at J, with 21 bases between the two ends. The CDR3 coding sequence is TGTGCCACCACCCCAGGTGGGGGACCCAGGAACAATGAGCAGTTCTTC. The encoded protein is CATTPGGGPRNNEQFF.

This clonotype was counted a single time. The chain recombines TRBV6-1 with TRBJ2-1; the D gene could be TRBD1 or TRBD2 (5 bases each). Trimming pared 7 bases from V and 9 bases from J, leaving 19 bases between. The germline gives CDR1 MNHNS, CDR2 SASEGT. The CDR3 is 14 residues long. This CDR3 reads CASNSRGLTIEQFF. Written as DNA, the CDR3 is TGTGCCAGCAATTCCCGGGGCCTAACGATTGAGCAGTTCTTC.

V is TRBV4-3 and J is TRBJ2-5; the D is unclear. Germline assignment: CDR1 LGHNA and CDR2 YSLEER. The CDR3 extends over 13 amino acids. V was pared by 0 bases and J by 4 bases, with 6 bases between. CDR3 in DNA: TGCGCCAGCAGCCAAGATTTATCAGAGACCCAGTACTTC. It yields the protein CASSQDLSETQYF.

There are a few counts of this clonotype. The chain uses TRBV6-2 or TRBV6-3 and TRBJ2-1; 7 bases are shared with TRBD2. Germline loops: CDR1 MNHEY, CDR2 SVGEGT. The J segment lost 8 bases and the V segment lost 4 bases, leaving 11 bases of the junction unmatched. The CDR3 sequence is 15 residues long. This chain's CDR3 is CASSWTRASVDEQFF. The CDR3, as DNA: TGTGCCAGCAGTTGGACTAGAGCCTCGGTGGATGAGCAGTTCTTC.

The CDR3 bases are TGTGCCAGCAGCTTAGCGTCCCAGCCCCAGCATTTT. Amino acid sequence: CASSLASQPQHF. The chain is built from TRBV7-9 and TRBJ1-5; D remains ambiguous. CDR3 length equals 12 residues. V lost 0 bases and J lost 7, with 4 bases in between. The V gene's germline CDR1 is SEHNR and CDR2 FQNEAQ (reference sequence).

The chain combines TRBV6-5 with TRBJ1-5; no clear D. Trimming cost V 6 bases and J 0 bases, with 12 bases left between them. This CDR3 is built from 15 residues. Germline V CDR1 and CDR2: MNHEY, SVGAGI. CDR3 sequence (DNA): TGTGCCAGCAGCCGAGGACGGAATAGCAATCAGCCCCAGCATTTT. It encodes CASSRGRNSNQPQHF.

This clonotype was recorded a few times. The rearrangement joins TRBV4-1 to TRBJ2-7; 8 nucleotides agree with TRBD1. Trimming at V came to 3 bases and at J to 2 bases, leaving 6 bases not matched to a gene. The CDR3 runs 15 residues. The germline gives CDR1 MGHRA, CDR2 YSYEKL. CDR3 sequence: CASSQGPGQAYEQYF. Written as DNA, the CDR3 is TGCGCCAGCAGCCAGGGCCCGGGACAGGCCTACGAGCAGTACTTC.

A few counts support this clonotype. The chain joins TRBV5-1 to TRBJ2-3; a possible D gene is TRBD1 (6 bases). The germline CDR1 and CDR2 sequences are SGHRS and YFSETQ. Trimming stripped 3 bases from V and 2 bases from J, with 13 bases between. The CDR3 runs 15 residues. CDR3 nucleotides: TGCGCCAGCAGCTCCGTCGGACAGCCCACAGATACGCAGTATTTT. This encodes CASSSVGQPTDTQYF. Full variable domain (remainder filled in from reference TRBV5-1 and TRBJ2-3): KAGVTQTPRYLIKTRGQQVTLSCSPISGHRSVSWYQQTPGQGLQFLFEYFSETQRNKGNFPGRFSGRQFSNSRSEMNVSTLELGDSALYLCASSSVGQPTDTQYFGPGTRLTVL.

The chain has TRBV6-6 and TRBJ2-7, with D perhaps TRBD1 (5 bases). The V gene lost 10 bases and the J gene lost 1 base, with 11 bases spanning the gap. CDR3 length equals 12 residues. CDR1 and CDR2 from the germline V gene are MNHNY and SVGAGI (reference sequence). The CDR3 region is CATRQNSYEQYF. Written as DNA, the CDR3 is TGTGCCACCAGACAGAATTCCTACGAGCAGTACTTC.

The gene calls are TRBV10-3 and TRBJ2-7; 9 bases agree with TRBD2. The CDR3 consists of 15 residues. The J segment lost 2 bases and the V segment lost 8 bases, leaving 10 bases of the junction unmatched. The germline CDR1 and CDR2 sequences are ENHRY and SYGVKD. The CDR3 region is CAIGSGVAGAYEQYF. In nucleotides, the CDR3 is TGTGCCATCGGGTCGGGCGTAGCGGGAGCCTACGAGCAGTACTTC.

The rearrangement links TRBV6-6 to TRBJ1-1; TRBD1 agrees at 9 bases. Germline V gene data show CDR1 as MNHNY and CDR2 as SVGAGI (reference sequence). V lost 10 bases to trimming and J lost 5 bases; unmatched junction nucleotides: 11. There are 14 residues in the CDR3. The CDR3 DNA reads TGTGCCACCCGGACAGGGGCTTTTATGACTGAAGCTTTCTTT. Its protein product is CATRTGAFMTEAFF.

The rearrangement links TRBV13 to TRBJ2-1; 9 bases line up with TRBD2. This CDR3 contains 16 residues. Trimming took 5 bases from V and 0 from J; bases not matched to a gene: 5. Per germline, CDR1 PRHDT and CDR2 FYEKMQ (reference sequence). In nucleotides, the CDR3 is TGTGCCAGCAGCCCGCCGGGACTAGCCTCCTACAATGAGCAGTTCTTC. Protein product: CASSPPGLASYNEQFF.

This clonotype was detected a few times. V and J are TRBV5-1 and TRBJ1-3; possible D gene TRBD1, 5 bases. Germline values: CDR1 SGHRS, CDR2 YFSETQ. CDR3 length: 15 amino acids. The V gene lost 0 bases and the J gene lost 3 bases, with 10 bases spanning the gap. CDR3 coding DNA: TGCGCCAGCAGCTTGGCCACGGGGGTTGGAAACACCATATATTTT. Protein sequence: CASSLATGVGNTIYF.

The chain joins TRBV5-1 to TRBJ2-6, with 8 bases matching TRBD1. The CDR3 contains 19 residues. V lost 6 bases and J lost 3; bases outside the gene matches: 17. CDR1 is SGHRS and CDR2 is YFSETQ in the germline V gene. CDR3 sequence reads: CASTLPSRGRTGGANVLTF. As DNA, the CDR3 is TGCGCCAGCACCCTACCCTCCAGGGGGCGGACCGGTGGGGCCAACGTCCTGACTTTC. Looking up the rest from reference TRBV5-1 and TRBJ2-6 gives the full variable domain: KAGVTQTPRYLIKTRGQQVTLSCSPISGHRSVSWYQQTPGQGLQFLFEYFSETQRNKGNFPGRFSGRQFSNSRSEMNVSTLELGDSALYLCASTLPSRGRTGGANVLTFGAGSRLTVL.

This clonotype was observed a few times. CDR3 in amino acids: CASIGTTPGSGGYEQYF. Here the CDR3 DNA reads TGCGCCAGCATCGGGACGACACCCGGTAGCGGGGGATACGAGCAGTACTTC. The V and J genes are TRBV5-1 and TRBJ2-7, with TRBD2 identical over 9 bases. The J segment lost 4 bases and the V segment lost 6 bases, leaving 17 bases of the junction unmatched. This CDR3 contains 17 residues. Germline lookup yields CDR1 SGHRS and CDR2 YFSETQ.

CDR3 bases: TGCAGCGGAGGGACACCCGATAGGAACTATGGCTACACCTTC. Its translation is CSGGTPDRNYGYTF. V and J are TRBV29-1 and TRBJ1-2, with D possibly being TRBD1 (6 bases). The CDR3 loop spans 14 amino acids. Germline CDR1 and CDR2: SQVTM and ANQGSEA. V was pared by 7 bases and J by 2 bases, with 17 bases between.

There are many counts of this clonotype. The chain has TRBV7-2 and TRBJ2-2; 7 nucleotides agree with TRBD1. Unmatched junction bases numbered 9, after V lost 7 bases and J lost 4 bases. The CDR3 is 15 amino acids. Germline CDR1 reads SGHTA; CDR2 reads FQGNSA. This CDR3 reads CASTIEGALTGELFF. The CDR3, as DNA: TGTGCCAGCACCATCGAGGGGGCGCTCACCGGGGAGCTGTTTTTT.

V usage is TRBV19 and J usage is TRBJ2-1; 9 nucleotides match TRBD1. The CDR3 covers 12 residues. CDR1 and CDR2 (germline): LNHDA, SQIVND (reference sequence). V was pared by 4 bases and J by 8 bases, with 0 bases of the junction left unmatched. The CDR3 reads CASSRQGDEQFF. DNA for the CDR3: TGTGCCAGTAGTAGACAGGGGGATGAGCAGTTCTTC.

V gene TRBV7-9 combines with J gene TRBJ2-5; the D gene could be TRBD1 or TRBD2 (5 bases each). The germline V and J ends were trimmed by 3 bases and 2 bases, with 19 bases remaining between them. The CDR3 runs to 17 residues. Germline V CDR1 and CDR2: SEHNR, FQNEAQ (reference sequence). The CDR3 region has the DNA TGTGCCAGCAGCTTGGGCCCCACCGGGACGGCTCAAGAGACCCAGTACTTC. Amino acids: CASSLGPTGTAQETQYF. The full variable domain, in which reference TRBV7-9 and TRBJ2-5 provide the parts outside the CDR3, is DTGVSQNPRHKITKRGQNVTFRCDPISEHNRLYWYRQTLGQGPEFLTYFQNEAQLEKSRLLSDRFSAERPKGSFSTLEIQRTEQGDSAMYLCASSLGPTGTAQETQYFGPGTRLLVL.

This clonotype occurred many times. V gene TRBV20-1 combines with J gene TRBJ2-5; no clear D gene. Germline V gives CDR1 DFQATT, CDR2 SNEGSKA (reference sequence). This CDR3 region has 12 residues. The V gene lost 5 bases and the J gene lost 5 bases, with 12 bases spanning the gap. DNA of the CDR3: TGCAGTGCTCTGAGTGGGAAGGAGACCCAGTACTTC. Translated, it gives CSALSGKETQYF.

The sample holds a few counts of this clonotype. The chain joins TRBV7-9 to TRBJ1-1; possibly TRBD1 for D (5 bases). The V gene lost 5 bases and the J gene lost 1 base, with 11 bases spanning the gap. Germline V gene lookup returns CDR1 SEHNR and CDR2 FQNEAQ (reference sequence). The CDR3 runs 14 residues. CDR3 sequence: CASSAQTGNTEAFF. CDR3 coding DNA: TGTGCCAGCAGCGCCCAAACAGGGAACACTGAAGCTTTCTTT. The entire variable domain, with the rest obtained from reference TRBV7-9 and TRBJ1-1, is as follows: DTGVSQNPRHKITKRGQNVTFRCDPISEHNRLYWYRQTLGQGPEFLTYFQNEAQLEKSRLLSDRFSAERPKGSFSTLEIQRTEQGDSAMYLCASSAQTGNTEAFFGQGTRLTVV.